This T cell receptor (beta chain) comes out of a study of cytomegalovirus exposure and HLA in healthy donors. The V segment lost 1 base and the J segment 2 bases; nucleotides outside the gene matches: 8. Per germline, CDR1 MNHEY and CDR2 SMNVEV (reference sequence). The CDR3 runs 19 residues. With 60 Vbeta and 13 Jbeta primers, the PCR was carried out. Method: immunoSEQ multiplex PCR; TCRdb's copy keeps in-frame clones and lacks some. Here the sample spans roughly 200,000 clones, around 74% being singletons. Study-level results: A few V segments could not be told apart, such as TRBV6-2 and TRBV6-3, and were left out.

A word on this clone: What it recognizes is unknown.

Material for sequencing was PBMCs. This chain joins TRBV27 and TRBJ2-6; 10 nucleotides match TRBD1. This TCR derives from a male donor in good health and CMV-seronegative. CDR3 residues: CASSLWSRQGAAGANVLTF. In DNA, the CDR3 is TGTGCCAGCAGTTTATGGAGTCGACAGGGGGCAGCTGGGGCCAACGTCCTGACTTTC. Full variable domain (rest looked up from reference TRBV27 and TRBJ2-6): EAQVTQNPRYLITVTGKKLTVTCSQNMNHEYMSWYRQDPGLGLRQIYYSMNVEVTDKGDVPEGYKVSRKEKRNFPLILESPSPNQTSLYFCASSLWSRQGAAGANVLTFGAGSRLTVL.